This TCR beta chain comes out of a study of radiotherapy plus CTLA-4 blockade in lung cancer. Study-wide results and limits: Clones derived from tumor TCRs expanded in blood after radiotherapy plus ipilimumab. The best predictor of response was reported to be early blood T cell clone dynamics, with interferon-beta.

This CDR3 region has 15 residues. V lost 9 bases, J lost 0 bases, and 15 bases lay in between. CDR1 is LNHDA and CDR2 is SQIVND in the germline V gene (reference sequence). About this clone: Its specificity is unknown.

Clones were sequenced by immunoSEQ multiplex PCR, and TCRdb holds only the in-frame ones, with some missing. The table has tens of thousands of clones, about 79% seen once. The sequencing here drew on peripheral blood, taken from a patient treated with radiotherapy plus ipilimumab. V gene TRBV19 combines with J gene TRBJ2-4; D remains unclear. This clonotype was obtained from a human donor with non-small cell lung cancer who had a partial response to radiotherapy plus ipilimumab. Some clones in this sample may be carry-over from other donors' samples. This CDR3 is CASGDGYLAKNIQYF. As DNA, the CDR3 is TGTGCCAGCGGAGACGGATATTTAGCCAAAAACATTCAGTACTTC.